This T cell receptor beta chain came from a study of identical twins. The CDR3 covers 12 residues. From germline, CDR1 is MNHEY and CDR2 SVGEGT. V shed 2 bases and J shed 5 bases, with 6 bases lying between them. In its sample, this clonotype was seen many times. TCRdb called the 5' RACE reads again in MiXCR, with one record for every CDR3 protein. The sample has about 430,000 distinct CDR3 sequences, 18% seen once. The chain couples TRBV6-2 or TRBV6-3 to TRBJ1-1; no clear D. The clonotype was recovered from a man between 50 and 59 years old in good health. The sequenced sample consisted of naive T cells sorted from blood. Here the CDR3 reads CASSYAVTEAFF. The CDR3, as DNA: TGTGCCAGCAGTTACGCGGTAACTGAAGCTTTCTTT.